This paragraph covers one T cell receptor beta chain sequence. TCRdb's table, derived via immunoSEQ multiplex PCR, lists solely in-frame clones and lacks some. Of some 67,000 clones in the sample, around 87% were seen once. The sample comes from a study of blood T cell repertoires in COVID-19. Germline V lookup: CDR1 LGHNA, CDR2 YSLEER. V dropped 0 bases and J dropped 7 bases, with 19 bases sitting between them. CDR3 size: 16 residues. Sequenced: peripheral blood. The receptor's source is a man aged 50 to 60 with active COVID-19. J is TRBJ2-7 and V is TRBV4-3, with a tentative D call TRBD1 (6 bases). CDR3 in amino acids: CASSQDRAGAPLEQYF. Written as DNA, the CDR3 is TGCGCCAGCAGCCAAGACCGGGCAGGGGCCCCTTTGGAGCAGTACTTC.